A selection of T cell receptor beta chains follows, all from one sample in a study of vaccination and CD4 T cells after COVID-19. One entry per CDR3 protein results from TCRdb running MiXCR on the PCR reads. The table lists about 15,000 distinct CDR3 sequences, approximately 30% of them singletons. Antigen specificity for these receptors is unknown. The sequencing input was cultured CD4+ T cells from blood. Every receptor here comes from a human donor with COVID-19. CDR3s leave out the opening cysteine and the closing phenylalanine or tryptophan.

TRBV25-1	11	ASSEFMNTEAF
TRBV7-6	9	ASSFGNTIY
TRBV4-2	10	ASRGVRDGYT
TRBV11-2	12	ASSRAGGNQPQH
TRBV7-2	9	ASSSLETQY
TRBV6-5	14	ASSYSFRHKNTEAF
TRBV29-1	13	SVEALGSLYYGYT
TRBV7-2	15	ASSSGSGGGRTDTQY
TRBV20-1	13	SARVGGGNTGELF
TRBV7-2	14	ASSPGGLWLADTQY
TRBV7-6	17	AGSPRGSTSGGSQETQY